These 20 T cell receptor beta chains share one sample of origin, sequenced in a study of post-analysis software for immune sequencing data. No antigens are known for them. Prepared libraries of TCR beta cDNA carried unique molecular identifiers. Via MiXCR, TCRdb re-called the PCR reads, giving one row per CDR3 protein. The data show some 700,000 distinct CDR3 sequences, more than 50% seen once. Study findings and constraints: Patients had higher frequencies than controls of about five TRBV segments, including TRBV5-6, TRBV5-1 and TRBV20-1.

The material sequenced was blood. The receptors shown here come from a girl aged 2-9 years with multiple sclerosis.

CDR3 amino acids: CASSLQGGGSNQPQHF. The DNA for the CDR3 is TGTGCCAGCAGCTTACAGGGTGGGGGGTCGAATCAGCCCCAGCATTTT. The rearrangement joins TRBV5-5 to TRBJ1-5, with D perhaps TRBD1 (6 bases). V lost 2 bases and J lost 4, with 16 bases in between. This CDR3 is built from 16 residues. CDR1 and CDR2 from the germline V gene are SGHKS and YYEKEE (reference sequence).

The rearrangement uses TRBV6-6 and TRBJ2-3; D possibly uses TRBD1 or TRBD2 (6 bases each). Trimming left V 10 bases short and J 0 bases short, with 17 bases between. Germline lookup yields CDR1 MNHNY and CDR2 SVGAGI (reference sequence). CDR3 length: 15 amino acids. The CDR3 region is CATSLGGFSTDTQYF. The CDR3 nucleotides are TGTGCCACATCCCTCGGGGGCTTTAGCACAGATACGCAGTATTTT.

This chain joins TRBV27 and TRBJ2-7, with D perhaps TRBD1 (5 bases). This CDR3 is built from 16 residues. Germline CDR1 reads MNHEY; CDR2 reads SMNVEV (reference sequence). Trimming took 5 bases from V and 2 from J, leaving 19 bases between them. The CDR3 loop reads CASSRQPKGATYEQYF. The CDR3 coding sequence is TGTGCCAGCAGTCGACAGCCGAAAGGGGCCACCTACGAGCAGTACTTC.

The rearrangement links TRBV3-1 to TRBJ1-1, with D possibly TRBD1 on 5 matching bases. The CDR3 extends over 15 amino acids. Per germline, CDR1 LGHDT and CDR2 YNNKEL (reference sequence). Trimming cost V 2 bases and J 1 base, with 11 bases left between them. The CDR3 sequence is CASSQPGTGNTEAFF. CDR3 sequence (DNA): TGTGCCAGCAGCCAACCAGGGACGGGGAACACTGAAGCTTTCTTT.

V gene TRBV7-2 combines with J gene TRBJ2-1; D unclear. Germline lookup yields CDR1 SGHTA and CDR2 FQGNSA. This CDR3 contains 17 residues. Trimming took 4 bases from V and 0 from J, leaving 16 bases between them. Here the CDR3 reads CASSSQPGLGSYNEQFF. The CDR3 nucleotides read TGTGCCAGCAGCTCGCAACCTGGGCTGGGCTCCTACAATGAGCAGTTCTTC. The full variable domain, its missing parts supplied by reference TRBV7-2 and TRBJ2-1, is GAGVSQSPSNKVTEKGKDVELRCDPISGHTALYWYRQSLGQGLEFLIYFQGNSAPDKSGLPSDRFSAERTGGSVSTLTIQRTQQEDSAVYLCASSSQPGLGSYNEQFFGPGTRLTVL.

V gene TRBV6-1 combines with J gene TRBJ2-6; 10 nucleotides match TRBD1. V trimming: 6 bases; J trimming: 0 bases; junction bases outside the gene matches: 8. Looked up from germline, CDR1 is MNHNS and CDR2 is SASEGT. This CDR3 is built from 18 residues. The CDR3 nucleotides read TGTGCCAGCAGGCCCTCCGGGACAGGGGTCTCTGGGGCCAACGTCCTGACTTTC. It codes for CASRPSGTGVSGANVLTF.

This chain connects TRBV20-1 to TRBJ2-1, with D unclear. The germline V gene has CDR1 DFQATT and CDR2 SNEGSKA (reference sequence). The CDR3 has 14 residues. Trimming cost V 3 bases and J 10 bases, with 19 bases left between them. The CDR3 coding sequence is TGCAGTGCTAGGGGGTGGGGAAGTGGGGAAGAGCAGTTCTTC. It translates to CSARGWGSGEEQFF.

The chain has TRBV20-1 and TRBJ2-1, with 8 bases matching TRBD2. The junction had 3 bases not matched to a gene; V was cut back by 5 bases and J by 0 bases. The CDR3 has 14 amino acids. From germline, CDR1 is DFQATT and CDR2 SNEGSKA (reference sequence). Here the CDR3 DNA reads TGCAGTGCTTTTGGGACTAGCTCCTACAATGAGCAGTTCTTC. This sequence encodes CSAFGTSSYNEQFF.

The V and J genes are TRBV12-3 or TRBV12-4 and TRBJ2-3; TRBD2 agrees at 7 bases. J lost 4 bases, V lost 6 bases, and 10 bases had no gene match. This CDR3 comprises 15 residues. CDR3 residues: CASSEALAGADTQYF. As DNA, the CDR3 is TGTGCCAGCAGCGAGGCGTTAGCGGGCGCAGATACGCAGTATTTT.

V usage is TRBV7-3 and J usage is TRBJ2-7; TRBD1 agrees at 7 bases. This CDR3 contains 15 residues. The ends lost 0 bases at V and 2 bases at J; junction bases unmatched: 4. Per the germline V gene, CDR1 is SGHTA and CDR2 is FQGTGA. CDR3 region: CASSLTGQTTYEQYF. The CDR3, as DNA: TGTGCCAGCAGCTTAACGGGACAGACTACCTACGAGCAGTACTTC. Based on the CDR3 plus reference TRBV7-3 and TRBJ2-7, the full variable domain is GAGVSQTPSNKVTEKGKYVELRCDPISGHTALYWYRQSLGQGPEFLIYFQGTGAADDSGLPNDRFFAVRPEGSVSTLKIQRTERGDSAVYLCASSLTGQTTYEQYFGPGTRLTVT.

The table lists this clonotype with a few counts. The germline gene is not matched at one end of the junction; a read error may be the cause. The chain has TRBV7-7 and TRBJ2-5; possibly TRBD2 for D (5 bases). The CDR3 contains 15 residues. Germline V lookup: CDR1 SSHAT, CDR2 FNYEAQ (reference sequence). The CDR3 here is CASSLALTRQETQYF. DNA for the CDR3: TGTGCTAGCAGCTTAGCGTTGACTCGCCAAGAGACCCAGTACTTC.

V and J are TRBV27 and TRBJ2-5, with D perhaps TRBD1 or TRBD2 (7 bases each). There are 16 residues in the CDR3. Germline V lookup: CDR1 MNHEY, CDR2 SMNVEV (reference sequence). V lost 5 bases and J lost 4, with 20 bases in between. The CDR3 loop reads CASSRFGTGEGETQYF. In nucleotides, the CDR3 is TGTGCCAGCAGTCGATTTGGAACAGGGGAGGGAGAGACCCAGTACTTC.

The chain has TRBV21-1 and TRBJ2-6; the table's D call, TRBD1, was not checked against the DNA. TRBV21-1 has pseudogene status. The CDR3 is 18 residues long. CDR3 in DNA: TGTGCCAGCAGGCCCCGGACAGGGGGCGCGCCCGGGGCCAACGTCCTGACTTTC. Translated: CASRPRTGGAPGANVLTF.

The J gene is TRBJ2-5, the V gene TRBV5-1; 7 bases fit TRBD1. Germline V CDR1 and CDR2: SGHRS, YFSETQ. Trimming at V came to 3 bases and at J to 5 bases, leaving 7 bases not matched to a gene. This CDR3 is 14 amino acids long. This CDR3 reads CASSSLDRAETQYF. The CDR3 DNA sequence: TGCGCCAGCAGCTCCCTCGACAGGGCCGAGACCCAGTACTTC.

J is TRBJ2-5 and V is TRBV7-9, with D perhaps TRBD2 (6 bases). Matching the DNA end better, TRBJ2-7 makes the J call doubtful. This CDR3 comprises 18 residues. Germline V CDR1 and CDR2: SEHNR, FQNEAQ (reference sequence). For the CDR3, the DNA is TGTGCCAGCAGTCCCCAAGGCTGGAAACAGGCGGGAATTTACGAGCAGTACTTC. As protein: CASSPQGWKQAGIYEQYF.

The chain recombines TRBV29-1 with TRBJ2-5; TRBD1 is a possible D gene (5 bases). This CDR3 spans 13 amino acids. Germline CDR1 and CDR2: SQVTM and ANQGSEA. V was trimmed by 2 bases and J by 2 bases, leaving 9 bases between them. The CDR3: CSVESQGQETQYF. The DNA for the CDR3 is TGCAGCGTTGAATCGCAGGGTCAAGAGACCCAGTACTTC.

The V gene is TRBV7-3, the J gene TRBJ2-4; weak D call: TRBD2 (5 bases). The end of the DNA fits TRBJ2-5 better, so the J call may be wrong. The CDR3 has 14 residues. The V gene's germline CDR1 is SGHTA and CDR2 FQGTGA. The CDR3 protein is CASSLEAFQETQYF. The CDR3 DNA is TGTGCCAGCAGCTTGGAGGCCTTCCAAGAGACCCAGTACTTC.

V usage is TRBV4-1 and J usage is TRBJ1-2; D not certain. V was pared by 0 bases and J by 6 bases, with 8 bases between. Germline loops: CDR1 MGHRA, CDR2 YSYEKL. There are 13 residues in the CDR3. CDR3 residues: CASSQEMMDGYTF. The CDR3 coding sequence is TGCGCCAGCAGCCAAGAGATGATGGATGGCTACACCTTC.

With respect to this clonotype: A junction end diverges from the germline sequence, so it may reflect a read error. The CDR3 bases are TGTGCCAGCAGTTACAGGGGGACAGGGTTGAACACTGAAGCTTTTTTT. Its protein is CASSYRGTGLNTEAFF. This chain connects TRBV6-5 to TRBJ1-1; 9 positions match TRBD1. The CDR3 contains 16 residues. Germline CDR1 is MNHEY and CDR2 is SVGAGI.

The chain links TRBV28 to TRBJ2-1; 9 nucleotides agree with TRBD2. Trimming removed 5 bases from V and 1 base from J; junction bases left unmatched: 9. Per germline, CDR1 MDHEN and CDR2 SYDVKM. The CDR3 loop spans 17 amino acids. The CDR3 DNA follows: TGTGCCAGCAGTCTGCCGACTAGCGGAGTGTCCTACAATGAGCAGTTCTTC. Protein sequence: CASSLPTSGVSYNEQFF.